This T cell receptor (beta chain) came from a study of blood T cell repertoires in COVID-19. Study details: Acute-phase and convalescent COVID-19 samples originated in the United States, Italy and Spain. From T cells, B-cell-depleted T cells, or PBMCs came the material, which was cDNA or gDNA.

Per germline, CDR1 SGHRS and CDR2 YFSETQ. V lost 0 bases to trimming and J lost 4 bases, with 7 bases between them. CDR3 length: 14 residues. Authors' data handling: Amplification from reference gene primers served as the basis for estimated nucleated cell counts. TCRdb keeps only in-frame clones here, not all; method: immunoSEQ multiplex PCR. That table supplies the V and J calls and clone size; D and trimming were determined from the DNA. The sample lists about 160,000 clones, approximately 80% occurring once. This clone was seen a single time. Material for sequencing was peripheral blood. The TCR was taken from a woman older than 75 with active or convalescent COVID-19. V and J are TRBV5-1 and TRBJ1-4; a weak D match, TRBD1 (5 bases). DNA for the CDR3: TGCGCCAGCAGCTTGGGACAGCTTAATGAAAAACTGTTTTTT. Translating gives CASSLGQLNEKLFF.